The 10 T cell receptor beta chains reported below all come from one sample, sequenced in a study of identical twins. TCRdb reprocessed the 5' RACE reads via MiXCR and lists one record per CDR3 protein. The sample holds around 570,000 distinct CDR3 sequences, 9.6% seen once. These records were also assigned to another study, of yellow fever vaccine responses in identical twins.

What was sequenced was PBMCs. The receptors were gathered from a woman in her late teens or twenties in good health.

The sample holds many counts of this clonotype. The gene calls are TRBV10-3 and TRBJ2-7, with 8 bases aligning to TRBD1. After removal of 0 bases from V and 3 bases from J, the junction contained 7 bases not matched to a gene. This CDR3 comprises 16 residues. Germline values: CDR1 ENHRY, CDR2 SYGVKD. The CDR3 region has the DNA TGTGCCATCAGTGAGTCGTCGGGACAGGCTGACTACGAGCAGTACTTC. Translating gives CAISESSGQADYEQYF.

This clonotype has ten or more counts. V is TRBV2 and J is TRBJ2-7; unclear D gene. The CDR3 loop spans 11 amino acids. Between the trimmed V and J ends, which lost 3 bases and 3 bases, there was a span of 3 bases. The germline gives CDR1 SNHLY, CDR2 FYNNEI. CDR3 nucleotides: TGTGCCAGCAGTGATGGCTACGAGCAGTACTTC. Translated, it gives CASSDGYEQYF.

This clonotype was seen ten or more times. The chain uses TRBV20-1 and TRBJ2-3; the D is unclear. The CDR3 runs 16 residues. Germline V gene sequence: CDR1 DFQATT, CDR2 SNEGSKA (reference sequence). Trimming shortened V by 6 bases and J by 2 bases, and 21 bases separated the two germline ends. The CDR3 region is CSAGWAGRLNTDTQYF. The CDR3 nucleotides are TGCAGTGCCGGTTGGGCCGGGCGCTTGAACACAGATACGCAGTATTTT.

The CDR3 region has the DNA TGCAGCGGGACCCTGAGCTCCTACAATGAGCAGTTCTTC. Translating it yields CSGTLSSYNEQFF. The chain carries TRBV29-1 and TRBJ2-1; D is unclear. The V and J ends lost 7 bases and 0 bases respectively, with 10 bases between them. CDR3 length: 13 residues. Looked up from germline, CDR1 is SQVTM and CDR2 is ANQGSEA.

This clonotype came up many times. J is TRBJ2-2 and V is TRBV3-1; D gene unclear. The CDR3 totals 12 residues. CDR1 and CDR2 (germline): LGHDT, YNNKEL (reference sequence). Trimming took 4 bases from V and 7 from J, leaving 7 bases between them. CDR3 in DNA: TGTGCCAGCAGCCCAGTAGTCGGGGAGCTGTTTTTT. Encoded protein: CASSPVVGELFF.

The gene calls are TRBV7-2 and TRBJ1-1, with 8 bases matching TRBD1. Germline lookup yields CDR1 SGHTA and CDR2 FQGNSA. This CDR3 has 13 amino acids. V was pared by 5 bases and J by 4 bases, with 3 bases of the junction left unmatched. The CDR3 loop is CASSQDRVTEAFF. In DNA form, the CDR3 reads TGTGCCAGCAGCCAGGACAGGGTCACTGAAGCTTTCTTT.

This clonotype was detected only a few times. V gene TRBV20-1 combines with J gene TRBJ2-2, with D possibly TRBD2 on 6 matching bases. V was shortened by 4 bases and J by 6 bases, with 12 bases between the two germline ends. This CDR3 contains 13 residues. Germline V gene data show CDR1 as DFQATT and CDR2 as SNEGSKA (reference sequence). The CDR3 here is CSANGSPPGELFF. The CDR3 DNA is TGCAGTGCTAACGGGAGCCCCCCCGGGGAGCTGTTTTTT.

CDR3 sequence: CASARGAGDTDTQYF. CDR3 nucleotides: TGTGCCAGCGCCCGTGGTGCGGGAGATACAGATACGCAGTATTTT. The V and J genes are TRBV2 and TRBJ2-3; TRBD2 matches 7 bases. Germline V gene lookup returns CDR1 SNHLY and CDR2 FYNNEI. This CDR3 contains 15 residues. The V segment lost 8 bases and the J segment 3 bases; nucleotides outside the gene matches: 11. The variable domain in full, with the rest retrieved from reference TRBV2 and TRBJ2-3, is EPEVTQTPSHQVTQMGQEVILRCVPISNHLYFYWYRQILGQKVEFLVSFYNNEISEKSEIFDDQFSVERPDGSNFTLKIRSTKLEDSAMYFCASARGAGDTDTQYFGPGTRLTVL.

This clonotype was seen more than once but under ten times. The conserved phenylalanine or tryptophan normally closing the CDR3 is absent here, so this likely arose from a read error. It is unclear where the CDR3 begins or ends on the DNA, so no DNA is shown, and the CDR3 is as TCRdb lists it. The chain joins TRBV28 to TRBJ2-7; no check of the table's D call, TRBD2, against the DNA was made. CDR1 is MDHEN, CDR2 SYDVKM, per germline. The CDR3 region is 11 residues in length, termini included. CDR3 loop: CASSSAFNLLL.

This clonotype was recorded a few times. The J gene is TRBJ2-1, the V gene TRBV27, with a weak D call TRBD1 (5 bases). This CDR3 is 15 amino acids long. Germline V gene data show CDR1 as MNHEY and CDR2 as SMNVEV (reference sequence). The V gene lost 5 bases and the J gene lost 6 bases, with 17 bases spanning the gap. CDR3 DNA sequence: TGTGCCAGCAGTGCCCAGGTCAGGGCAATCAATGAGCAGTTCTTC. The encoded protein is CASSAQVRAINEQFF.